The TCR beta chain described here comes from a study of blood T cell repertoires in COVID-19. Study information: The analysed material was cDNA or gDNA that came from T cells, B-cell-depleted T cells, or PBMCs.

V was shortened by 7 bases and J by 4 bases, with 16 bases between the two germline ends. This CDR3 spans 14 amino acids. CDR1 MNHEY and CDR2 SVGAGI come from the germline V gene. TCRdb's table, derived via immunoSEQ multiplex PCR, lists solely in-frame clones and lacks some. The repertoire holds about 240,000 clones, with about nine tenths as singletons. This clone has more than one count but fewer than ten. This chain links TRBV6-5 with TRBJ1-1; perhaps TRBD1 as D (6 bases). This TCR was recovered from a man aged 55-75 years who had recovered from COVID-19. The sample was peripheral blood. In DNA form, the CDR3 reads TGTGCCAGCACCTCGAATCAGGGGAGCACTGAAGCTTTCTTT. It encodes CASTSNQGSTEAFF.